Each of the 26 T cell receptor beta chains below was sequenced from the same sample in a study of T cells in Graves' hyperthyroidism and ophthalmopathy. Amplified TCR beta CDR3 regions came from RNA transcripts. Initially, a first-round RT-PCR of the TCR CDR3 employed the HTBI primer set. TCRdb used MiXCR to reprocess the multiplex PCR reads, holding one entry per CDR3 protein. This sample has around 340,000 distinct CDR3 sequences; 11% to 15% occur once, and the top ten carry approximately 25%. Material: blood. The receptors were sampled from a woman aged 25 to 45 with Graves' hyperthyroidism.

The table lists this clonotype with many counts. The chain is built from TRBV5-1 and TRBJ2-3, with 8 bases identical to TRBD1. Trimming at V came to 4 bases and at J to 4 bases, leaving 11 bases not matched to a gene. The germline V gene has CDR1 SGHRS and CDR2 YFSETQ. The CDR3 is made up of 16 amino acids. CDR3 sequence (DNA): TGCGCCAGCAGCCTCGCATGGACAGGGAGGTCAGATACGCAGTATTTT. Residues: CASSLAWTGRSDTQYF. Combining the CDR3 with reference TRBV5-1 and TRBJ2-3 gives the whole variable domain KAGVTQTPRYLIKTRGQQVTLSCSPISGHRSVSWYQQTPGQGLQFLFEYFSETQRNKGNFPGRFSGRQFSNSRSEMNVSTLELGDSALYLCASSLAWTGRSDTQYFGPGTRLTVL.

This clonotype was observed many times. The genes are TRBV2 and TRBJ2-6, with D unresolved. From germline, CDR1 is SNHLY and CDR2 FYNNEI. Trimming stripped 6 bases from V and 0 bases from J, with 9 bases between. The CDR3 contains 15 residues. The CDR3 DNA reads as TGTGCCAGCAGCGGAGCCTCCTCTGGGGCCAACGTCCTGACTTTC. It yields the protein CASSGASSGANVLTF.

This clonotype was seen ten or more times. The gene calls are TRBV29-1 and TRBJ2-4, with a weak D call TRBD2 (6 bases). The V and J ends lost 1 base and 1 base respectively, with 14 bases between them. The CDR3 runs to 16 residues. The germline V gene encodes CDR1 SQVTM and CDR2 ANQGSEA. CDR3 residues: CSVEAPARGAKNIQYF. The DNA for the CDR3 is TGCAGCGTTGAAGCCCCGGCCCGGGGGGCCAAAAACATTCAGTACTTC. The entire variable domain, with the rest obtained from reference TRBV29-1 and TRBJ2-4, is as follows: SAVISQKPSRDICQRGTSLTIQCQVDSQVTMMFWYRQQPGQSLTLIATANQGSEATYESGFVIDKFPISRPNLTFSTLTVSNMSPEDSSIYLCSVEAPARGAKNIQYFGAGTRLSVL.

The chain combines TRBV5-1 with TRBJ1-5; 7 positions agree with TRBD1. V dropped 0 bases and J dropped 3; count of bases not matched to a gene: 3. The V gene's germline CDR1 is SGHRS and CDR2 YFSETQ. The CDR3 sequence is 15 residues long. In DNA form, the CDR3 reads TGCGCCAGCAGCTTGGGAGACAGGGCCAATCAGCCCCAGCATTTT. Translation gives CASSLGDRANQPQHF. Together with reference TRBV5-1 and TRBJ1-5, the CDR3 gives the full variable domain: KAGVTQTPRYLIKTRGQQVTLSCSPISGHRSVSWYQQTPGQGLQFLFEYFSETQRNKGNFPGRFSGRQFSNSRSEMNVSTLELGDSALYLCASSLGDRANQPQHFGDGTRLSIL.

This sequence joins TRBV28 and TRBJ2-2, with D perhaps TRBD1 (5 bases). This CDR3 contains 16 residues. Germline CDR1 reads MDHEN; CDR2 reads SYDVKM. The V and J ends lost 1 base and 1 base respectively, with 10 bases between them. This chain's CDR3 is CASSLSRQMNTGELFF. CDR3 nucleotides: TGTGCCAGCAGTTTATCGAGACAGATGAACACCGGGGAGCTGTTTTTT.

This clonotype has ten or more counts. CDR3 sequence reads: CASSKTGPLFF. In DNA, the CDR3 is TGTGCCAGCAGTAAGACAGGACCGCTGTTTTTT. The chain is built from TRBV12-3 or TRBV12-4 and TRBJ2-2, with D maybe TRBD1 (6 bases). V was cut by 5 bases and J by 13 bases, with 11 bases left in between. The CDR3 has 11 amino acids.

In this sample, this clonotype turned up many times. The chain couples TRBV15 to TRBJ1-1; perhaps TRBD1 as D (6 bases). The CDR3 loop spans 16 amino acids. Trimming removed 0 bases at V and 1 base at J, with 12 bases between. CDR1 and CDR2 (germline): LNHNV, YYDKDF (reference sequence). This chain's CDR3 is CATSRDWGTQNTEAFF. Here the CDR3 DNA reads TGTGCCACCAGCAGAGACTGGGGGACACAGAACACTGAAGCTTTCTTT.

This clonotype was counted a few times. The V and J genes are TRBV14 and TRBJ2-6, with 7 bases that match TRBD2. The V segment lost 5 bases and the J segment 0 bases; nucleotides outside the gene matches: 10. The CDR3 totals 18 residues. CDR1 is SGHDN, CDR2 FVKESK, per germline. CDR3 protein: CASSSRDYQRSGANVLTF. CDR3 sequence (DNA): TGTGCCAGCAGCAGCCGGGACTACCAGCGCTCTGGGGCCAACGTCCTGACTTTC.

This clonotype was observed many times. The CDR3 DNA sequence: TGTGCCAGCAGTTATGTCTACGAGCAGTACTTC. It translates to CASSYVYEQYF. The rearrangement uses TRBV6-2 or TRBV6-3 and TRBJ2-7; unclear D gene. Germline values: CDR1 MNHEY, CDR2 SVGEGT. The CDR3 is 11 amino acids. Trimming removed 3 bases at V and 3 bases at J, with 3 bases between.

The chain uses TRBV5-1 and TRBJ2-5; possibly TRBD2 for D (6 bases). Trimming took off 4 bases at V and 1 base at J, with 17 bases between the two ends. CDR3 length: 16 residues. Looked up from germline, CDR1 is SGHRS and CDR2 is YFSETQ. This CDR3 is CASSPRTTRTQETQYF. CDR3 sequence (DNA): TGCGCCAGCAGCCCCCGGACTACACGTACCCAAGAGACCCAGTACTTC.

The chain joins TRBV9 to TRBJ2-2; TRBD1 might be the D (6 bases). Trimming took 4 bases from V and 6 from J, leaving 13 bases between them. Germline CDR1 SGDLS, CDR2 YYNGEE. This CDR3 contains 14 residues. The CDR3 DNA sequence: TGTGCCAGCAGCACCCAGACAGGCCCCGGGGAGCTGTTTTTT. Protein product: CASSTQTGPGELFF.

This clonotype was detected many times. The J gene is TRBJ2-3, the V gene TRBV7-9; 8 nucleotides agree with TRBD2. The V gene's germline CDR1 is SEHNR and CDR2 FQNEAQ (reference sequence). The CDR3 contains 14 residues. After removal of 3 bases from V and 3 bases from J, the junction contained 2 bases not matched to a gene. The CDR3 protein is CASSLTSVTDTQYF. The CDR3 nucleotides read TGTGCCAGCAGCTTGACTAGCGTAACAGATACGCAGTATTTT.

Only a few counts were recorded for this clonotype. The CDR3 loop is CSARDIGGEGYEQYF. CDR3 nucleotide sequence: TGCAGTGCTAGAGATATAGGAGGGGAGGGCTACGAGCAGTACTTC. This chain connects TRBV20-1 to TRBJ2-7, with 7 nucleotides matching TRBD2. CDR1 is DFQATT, CDR2 SNEGSKA, per germline (reference sequence). The junction had 8 bases not matched to a gene; V was cut back by 0 bases and J by 3 bases. The CDR3 contains 15 residues.

This clonotype was found a few times. The gene calls are TRBV6-1 and TRBJ2-5; D possibly uses TRBD1 or TRBD2 (5 bases each). Trimming left V 10 bases short and J 5 bases short, with 20 bases between. The CDR3 is made up of 14 amino acids. Germline values: CDR1 MNHNS, CDR2 SASEGT. The CDR3 DNA sequence: TGTGCCACAGCCCATGGGGGTACCCCCGAGACCCAGTACTTC. Protein product: CATAHGGTPETQYF.

This clonotype has a single count. The rearrangement uses TRBV28 and TRBJ2-5; 8 nucleotides match TRBD1. V gave up 6 bases and J gave up 4 bases; unmatched junction bases: 7. Per the germline V gene, CDR1 is MDHEN and CDR2 is SYDVKM. CDR3 length equals 14 residues. CDR3 amino acids: CASRGSGGGETQYF. The CDR3 DNA follows: TGTGCCAGCAGGGGGTCAGGGGGCGGAGAGACCCAGTACTTC. The full variable domain, rest sourced from reference TRBV28 and TRBJ2-5, is DVKVTQSSRYLVKRTGEKVFLECVQDMDHENMFWYRQDPGLGLRLIYFSYDVKMKEKGDIPEGYSVSREKKERFSLILESASTNQTSMYLCASRGSGGGETQYFGPGTRLLVL.

This clonotype was observed a few times. The CDR3 nucleotides read TGTGCCAGCAGCCAAGGATGGGGCGAGCAGTACTTC. It codes for CASSQGWGEQYF. This chain uses TRBV14 with TRBJ2-7, with D unclear. Trimming removed 1 base at V and 6 bases at J, with 7 bases between. Germline V lookup: CDR1 SGHDN, CDR2 FVKESK. This CDR3 has 12 residues. The whole variable domain, filled in from reference TRBV14 and TRBJ2-7, reads EAGVTQFPSHSVIEKGQTVTLRCDPISGHDNLYWYRRVMGKEIKFLLHFVKESKQDESGMPNNRFLAERTGGTYSTLKVQPAELEDSGVYFCASSQGWGEQYFGPGTRLTVT.

This clonotype was recorded at least ten times. The J gene is TRBJ1-2, the V gene TRBV3-1; a weak D match, TRBD1 (6 bases). Trimming removed 7 bases from V and 3 bases from J, with 21 bases in between. The germline gives CDR1 LGHDT, CDR2 YNNKEL (reference sequence). This CDR3 region has 16 residues. CDR3 loop: CASTKSGGRGDYGYTF. The CDR3 DNA is TGTGCCAGCACCAAATCCGGGGGGCGAGGCGACTATGGCTACACCTTC.

This clonotype was recorded many times. The chain combines TRBV12-3 or TRBV12-4 with TRBJ2-1, with 13 bases lining up with TRBD2. CDR3 length: 15 amino acids. V shed 6 bases and J 7 bases; nucleotides not matched to a gene: 6. The CDR3 coding sequence is TGTGCCAGCAGCCCAGGACTAGCGGGAGTGAATGAGCAGTTCTTC. Its translation: CASSPGLAGVNEQFF.

The chain recombines TRBV3-1 with TRBJ2-7; D might be TRBD1 or TRBD2, each matching 6 bases. The germline CDR1 and CDR2 sequences are LGHDT and YNNKEL (reference sequence). The V gene lost 3 bases and the J gene lost 5 bases, with 20 bases spanning the gap. This CDR3 has 16 residues. The CDR3 is CASSQARGPGRNEQYF. CDR3 sequence (DNA): TGTGCCAGCAGCCAGGCACGGGGGCCGGGAAGGAACGAGCAGTACTTC.

This clonotype was seen only a few times. This chain joins TRBV19 and TRBJ2-1; D perhaps matches TRBD1 (6 bases). V gave up 3 bases and J gave up 12 bases, with 15 bases separating them. Germline CDR1 and CDR2: LNHDA and SQIVND (reference sequence). The CDR3 has 13 residues. The CDR3 here is CASSMKQGGWQFF. DNA for the CDR3: TGTGCCAGTAGTATGAAACAGGGTGGTTGGCAGTTCTTC.

Many counts were recorded for this clonotype. The V call is TRBV29-1, the J call TRBJ1-1; no definite D call. The CDR3 is 14 amino acids. In germline, CDR1 is SQVTM, CDR2 ANQGSEA. Between the trimmed V and J ends, which lost 2 bases and 1 base, there was a span of 11 bases. The CDR3 sequence is CSVERKLANTEAFF. CDR3 bases: TGCAGCGTTGAAAGGAAGCTGGCGAACACTGAAGCTTTCTTT.

This clonotype has at least ten counts. The rearrangement links TRBV6-1 to TRBJ1-2; D is possibly TRBD1 (5 bases). Trimming took 9 bases from V and 6 from J, leaving 23 bases between them. The germline V gene encodes CDR1 MNHNS and CDR2 SASEGT. The CDR3 length is 15 residues. The CDR3 reads CASGDPLLVGDGYTF. The CDR3 coding sequence is TGTGCCAGTGGGGACCCTCTTCTGGTTGGGGATGGCTACACCTTC.

This clonotype was observed a single time. V usage is TRBV11-1 and J usage is TRBJ2-2; TRBD2 aligns across 10 bases. The CDR3 consists of 16 residues. V lost 5 bases to trimming and J lost 8 bases; unmatched junction nucleotides: 11. Germline V gene data show CDR1 as SGHAT and CDR2 as FQDESV (reference sequence). As DNA, the CDR3 is TGTGCCAGCAGCCACGGAGGGCTAGCGGGAGTAGGGGAGCTGTTTTTT. This gives the protein CASSHGGLAGVGELFF.

The chain recombines TRBV24-1 with TRBJ2-1; TRBD2 agrees at 10 bases. Germline CDR1 KGHDR, CDR2 SFDVKD. CDR3 size: 16 residues. Trimming removed 3 bases from V and 10 bases from J; junction bases left unmatched: 11. The CDR3 here is CATSDQRVAGGEEQFF. In DNA form, the CDR3 reads TGTGCCACCAGTGATCAGCGGGTAGCGGGAGGTGAAGAGCAGTTCTTC.

This clonotype was seen many times. J is TRBJ2-5 and V is TRBV20-1; D not resolved. This CDR3 spans 12 amino acids. V dropped 0 bases and J dropped 5 bases, with 7 bases sitting between them. The germline CDR1 and CDR2 sequences are DFQATT and SNEGSKA (reference sequence). The CDR3: CSAREAGETQYF. The DNA for the CDR3 is TGCAGTGCTAGAGAGGCCGGGGAGACCCAGTACTTC.

This clonotype was detected many times. V usage is TRBV3-1 and J usage is TRBJ1-1; no firm D call. CDR3 size: 12 residues. Germline assignment: CDR1 LGHDT and CDR2 YNNKEL (reference sequence). Trimming took off 0 bases at V and 6 bases at J, with 5 bases between the two ends. The CDR3 spells CASSQDLAEAFF. In nucleotides, the CDR3 is TGTGCCAGCAGCCAAGATCTTGCTGAAGCTTTCTTT.